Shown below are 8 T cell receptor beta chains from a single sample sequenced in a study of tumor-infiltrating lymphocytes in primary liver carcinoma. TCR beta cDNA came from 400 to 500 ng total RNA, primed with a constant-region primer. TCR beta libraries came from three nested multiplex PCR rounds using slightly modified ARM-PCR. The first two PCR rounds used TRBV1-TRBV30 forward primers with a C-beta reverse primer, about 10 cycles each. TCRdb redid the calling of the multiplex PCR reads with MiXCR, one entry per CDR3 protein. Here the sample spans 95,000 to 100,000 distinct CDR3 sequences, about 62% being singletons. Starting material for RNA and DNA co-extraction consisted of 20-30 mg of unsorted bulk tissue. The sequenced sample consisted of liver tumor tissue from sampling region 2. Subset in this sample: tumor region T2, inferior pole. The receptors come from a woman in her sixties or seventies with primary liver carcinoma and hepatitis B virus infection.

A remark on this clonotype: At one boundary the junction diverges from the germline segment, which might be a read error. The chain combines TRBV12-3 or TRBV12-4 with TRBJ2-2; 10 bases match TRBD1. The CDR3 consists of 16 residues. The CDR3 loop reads CACSLAGQGITGEPFF. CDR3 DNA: TGTGCCTGCAGTTTAGCGGGACAGGGGATAACCGGGGAGCCGTTTTTT.

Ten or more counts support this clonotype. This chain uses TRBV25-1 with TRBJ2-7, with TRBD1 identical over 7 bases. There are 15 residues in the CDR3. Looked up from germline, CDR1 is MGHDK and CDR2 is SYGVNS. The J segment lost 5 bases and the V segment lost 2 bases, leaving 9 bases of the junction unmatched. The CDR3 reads CASSEPGGPVHEQYF. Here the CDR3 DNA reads TGTGCCAGCAGTGAACCAGGGGGACCAGTCCACGAGCAGTACTTC.

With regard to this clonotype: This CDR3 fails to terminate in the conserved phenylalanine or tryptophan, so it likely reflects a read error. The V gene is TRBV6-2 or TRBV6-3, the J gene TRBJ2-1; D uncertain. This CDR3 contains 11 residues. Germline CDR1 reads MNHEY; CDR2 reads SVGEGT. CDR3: CASSYDNGQFS. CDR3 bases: TGTGCCAGCAGTTACGACAATGGGCAGTTCTCC.

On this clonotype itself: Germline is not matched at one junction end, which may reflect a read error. The CDR3 DNA follows: TGTGTCAGCAGCTCGGGACTAGCGGAAGGAAAGCAGTACTTC. This encodes CVSSSGLAEGKQYF. This rearrangement joins TRBV6-5 to TRBJ2-7; 11 bases agree with TRBD2. CDR1 and CDR2 (germline): MNHEY, SVGAGI. This CDR3 is built from 14 residues.

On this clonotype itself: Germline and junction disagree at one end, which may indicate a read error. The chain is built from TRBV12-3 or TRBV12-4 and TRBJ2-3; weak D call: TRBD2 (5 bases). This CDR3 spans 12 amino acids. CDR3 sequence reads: CASRLEEDTQYF. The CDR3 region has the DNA TGTGCCAGCAGATTGGAGGAAGATACGCAATATTTT.

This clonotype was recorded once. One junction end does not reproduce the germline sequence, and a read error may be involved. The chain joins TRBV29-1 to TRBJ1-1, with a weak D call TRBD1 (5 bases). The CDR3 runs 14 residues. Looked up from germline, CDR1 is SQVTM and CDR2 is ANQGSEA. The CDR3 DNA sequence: TGCAGCGAGCAAACGGGGGGATCCTTCACTGAAGCTTTATTT. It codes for CSEQTGGSFTEALF.

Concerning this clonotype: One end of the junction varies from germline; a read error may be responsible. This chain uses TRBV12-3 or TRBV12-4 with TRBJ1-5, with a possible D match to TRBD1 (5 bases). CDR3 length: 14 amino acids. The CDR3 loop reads CASSRLGARKPQHF. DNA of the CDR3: TGTGCTAGCAGTCGGCTAGGGGCGAGGAAGCCCCAGCATTTT.

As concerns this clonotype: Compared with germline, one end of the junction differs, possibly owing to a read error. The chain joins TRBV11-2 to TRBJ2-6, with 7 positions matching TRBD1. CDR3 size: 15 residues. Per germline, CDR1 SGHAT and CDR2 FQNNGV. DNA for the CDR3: TGTGCCAGCAGCTTAGGGGGCACAGGGGTCAACCTCCTGACTTTC. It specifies CASSLGGTGVNLLTF.